This T cell receptor beta chain was sequenced for a study of graft-versus-host responses after intestinal transplantation. About the research overall: Transplants were multivisceral, liver-intestinal, or isolated intestinal. Tacrolimus and steroids were given for 2 to 4 years to all recipients after anti-thymocyte globulin induction.

The CDR3 loop spans 14 amino acids. In germline, CDR1 is SNHLY, CDR2 FYNNEI. Notes on the study in general: GvH clones occurred in recipient marrow; some first appeared in ileum or blood. Individuals carrying graft-donor T cell macrochimerism showed high graft-versus-host to host-versus-graft clonal ratios in allografts.

With respect to this clone: No antigen is known for it. One end of the junction fails to match germline, which may point to a read error. Other DNA sequences in the same sample also yield this CDR3.

Repertoires were generated with immunoSEQ multiplex PCR, while TCRdb's copy carries only in-frame clones and drops some. The table includes tens of thousands of clones, approximately 90% detected once. The sample was PBMCs, taken 26 days after transplant. The sequence was collected from a human patient who received an intestinal transplant, so some T cells may come from the graft donor. The genes are TRBV2 and TRBJ1-3; tentatively, D is TRBD1 (6 bases). CDR3 protein: CASSTGSGGNTIYF. The CDR3 DNA is TGCGCCAGCAGTACAGGGAGCGGTGGAAACACCATATATTTT.